This T cell receptor beta chain emerged from a study of early T cells in non-severe SARS-CoV-2 infection. Using its own MiXCR run on the 5' RACE reads, TCRdb lists one record per CDR3 protein. Of fewer than 40,000 distinct CDR3 sequences listed, approximately 5% are singletons. This clonotype has at least ten counts. Germline loops: CDR1 MNHEY, CDR2 SMNVEV (reference sequence). Trimming removed 5 bases from V and 7 bases from J; junction bases left unmatched: 4. This CDR3 has 13 amino acids. The chain uses TRBV27 and TRBJ1-2; TRBD1 aligns across 10 bases. This receptor was taken from an adult who was a healthcare worker with PCR-confirmed SARS-CoV-2 infection or an uninfected control (not recorded which). Sequences were obtained from whole blood. This CDR3 reads CASSPWTGGGYTF. The DNA of the CDR3 is TGTGCCAGCAGTCCGTGGACAGGGGGTGGCTACACCTTC.